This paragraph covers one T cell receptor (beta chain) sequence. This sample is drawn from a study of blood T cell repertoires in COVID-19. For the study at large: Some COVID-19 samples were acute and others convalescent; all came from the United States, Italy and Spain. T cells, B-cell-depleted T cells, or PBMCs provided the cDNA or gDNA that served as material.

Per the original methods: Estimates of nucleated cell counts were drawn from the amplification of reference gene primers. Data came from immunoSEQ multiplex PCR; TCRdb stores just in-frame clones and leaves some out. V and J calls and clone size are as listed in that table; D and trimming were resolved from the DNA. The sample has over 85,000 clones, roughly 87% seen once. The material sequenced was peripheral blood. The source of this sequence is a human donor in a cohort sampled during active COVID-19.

The CDR3, as DNA: TGTGCCAGCAGTCTAGCGGGTCAGGGTGAGCAGTTCTTC. Translated, it gives CASSLAGQGEQFF. The rearrangement links TRBV7-3 to TRBJ2-1; TRBD2 matches 8 bases. Germline CDR1 reads SGHTA; CDR2 reads FQGTGA. Trimming took 6 bases from V and 9 from J; bases not matched to a gene: 7. CDR3 length: 13 amino acids. Based on the CDR3 plus reference TRBV7-3 and TRBJ2-1, the full variable domain is GAGVSQTPSNKVTEKGKYVELRCDPISGHTALYWYRQSLGQGPEFLIYFQGTGAADDSGLPNDRFFAVRPEGSVSTLKIQRTERGDSAVYLCASSLAGQGEQFFGPGTRLTVL.